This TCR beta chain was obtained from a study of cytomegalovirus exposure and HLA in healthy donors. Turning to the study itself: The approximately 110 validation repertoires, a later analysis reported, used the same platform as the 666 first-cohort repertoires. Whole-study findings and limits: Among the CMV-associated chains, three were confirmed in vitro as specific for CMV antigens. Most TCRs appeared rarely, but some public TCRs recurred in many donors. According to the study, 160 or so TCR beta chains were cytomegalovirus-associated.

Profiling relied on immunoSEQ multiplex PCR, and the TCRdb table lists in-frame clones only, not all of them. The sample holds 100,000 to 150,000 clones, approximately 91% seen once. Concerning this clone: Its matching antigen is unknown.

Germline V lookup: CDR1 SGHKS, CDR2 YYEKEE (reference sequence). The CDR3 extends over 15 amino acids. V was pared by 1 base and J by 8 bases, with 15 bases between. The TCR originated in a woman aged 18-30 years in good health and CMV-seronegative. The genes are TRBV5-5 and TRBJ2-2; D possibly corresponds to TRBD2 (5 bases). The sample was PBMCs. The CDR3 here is CASSLLTSRLGELFF. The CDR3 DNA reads TGTGCCAGCAGCTTGTTGACGAGCAGACTAGGGGAGCTGTTTTTT.